This T cell receptor beta chain comes out of a study of a mutant IDH1 vaccine in newly diagnosed glioma. Only in-frame clones appear in the TCRdb table, and some are missing; sequencing was by immunoSEQ multiplex PCR. Of around 69,000 clones in the sample, around 87% were seen once. General observations from the study: Most patients, around 93%, showed vaccine-induced immune responses.

The CDR3 contains 17 residues. Germline assignment: CDR1 SGHTA and CDR2 FQGNSA. Trimming cost V 4 bases and J 5 bases, with 20 bases left between them. This clone appeared once. The antigen remains undetermined. Time point here: week 35, safety follow-up. Vaccine doses each comprised 300 ug of mutant IDH1 20-mer peptide, with topical imiquimod. The TCR was taken from a man aged 25 to 40 with glioma. V gene TRBV7-2 combines with J gene TRBJ1-4; tentative D call: TRBD1 (5 bases). Here the sequenced sample was PBMCs, taken from a glioma patient whose treatment included an IDH1 peptide vaccine. The CDR3 nucleotides are TGTGCCAGCAGCTCGGGGGGAGGGAGTGTTGGGAATGAAAAACTGTTTTTT. This encodes CASSSGGGSVGNEKLFF. The full variable domain, rest sourced from reference TRBV7-2 and TRBJ1-4, is GAGVSQSPSNKVTEKGKDVELRCDPISGHTALYWYRQSLGQGLEFLIYFQGNSAPDKSGLPSDRFSAERTGGSVSTLTIQRTQQEDSAVYLCASSSGGGSVGNEKLFFGSGTQLSVL.